What follows are 18 T cell receptor beta chains derived from one specimen sequenced in a study of T cell clones after liver transplantation. Clones were read by immunoSEQ multiplex PCR, and TCRdb kept only the in-frame ones, dropping some. The repertoire has 55,000 to 75,000 clones, 70% of them found once; the top ten carry roughly 2.8%. Sequenced here: CD4+ T cells from blood, sampled at the approximately 15-month timepoint. Every receptor here comes from a human patient who received a liver transplant. A share of the T cells may be of graft donor origin.

Comment on this clone: The same CDR3 also results from other DNA sequences found in this sample. The CDR3 is CASSYQGANYGYTF. The CDR3, as DNA: TGTGCCAGCAGTTATCAGGGGGCGAATTATGGCTACACCTTC. V is TRBV6-5 and J is TRBJ1-2, with 8 bases identical to TRBD1. This CDR3 comprises 14 residues. J lost 5 bases, V lost 3 bases, and 5 bases had no gene match. From germline, CDR1 is MNHEY and CDR2 SVGAGI.

This chain joins TRBV7-9 and TRBJ2-5, with 7 positions matching TRBD1. V trimming: 6 bases; J trimming: 1 base; junction bases outside the gene matches: 5. This CDR3 comprises 14 residues. CDR1 and CDR2 from the germline V gene are SEHNR and FQNEAQ (reference sequence). The CDR3 DNA follows: TGTGCCAGCAGTTTAAGGGACAGCCAAGAGACCCAGTACTTC. It specifies CASSLRDSQETQYF.

This clone was picked up a small number of times. The V gene is TRBV10-3, the J gene TRBJ2-3; possible D gene TRBD1, 6 bases. Germline V gene lookup returns CDR1 ENHRY and CDR2 SYGVKD. The CDR3 is 16 residues long. With 2 bases removed from V and 2 bases from J, the gap between germline ends came to 14 bases. The CDR3 sequence: CAISENNQGNTDTQYF. The DNA for the CDR3 is TGTGCCATCAGTGAGAATAACCAGGGGAACACAGATACGCAGTATTTT.

This chain joins TRBV19 and TRBJ1-5; D is undetermined. Germline CDR1 and CDR2: LNHDA and SQIVND (reference sequence). The CDR3 is 15 residues long. With 4 bases removed from V and 0 bases from J, the gap between germline ends came to 10 bases. The CDR3 DNA reads as TGTGCCAGTAGTACAAGGACTTATAGCAATCAGCCCCAGCATTTT. Residues: CASSTRTYSNQPQHF.

The rearrangement links TRBV5-5 to TRBJ1-1; 10 bases fit TRBD1. The trim removed 4 bases at V and 4 bases at J, leaving 7 bases unmatched. The CDR3 is made up of 15 amino acids. Germline V gene sequence: CDR1 SGHKS, CDR2 YYEKEE (reference sequence). The CDR3 DNA follows: TGTGCCAGCAGCCTCCGGGACAGGGGCCCCACTGAAGCTTTCTTT. Protein: CASSLRDRGPTEAFF.

CDR3 in DNA: TGTGCCAGCAGTTACCGGTCAGCTCCTAACACTGAAGCTTTCTTT. This codes for CASSYRSAPNTEAFF. V is TRBV6-5 and J is TRBJ1-1; the D is unclear. The CDR3 extends over 15 amino acids. V lost 2 bases and J lost 2, with 12 bases in between. Germline V CDR1 and CDR2: MNHEY, SVGAGI.

This chain uses TRBV11-2 with TRBJ2-5; tentative D call: TRBD2 (5 bases). V lost 6 bases and J 5 bases, leaving 19 bases between the germline ends. The germline V gene encodes CDR1 SGHAT and CDR2 FQNNGV. The CDR3 is 15 amino acids. CDR3 in DNA: TGTGCCAGCAGGTTACTCCCGGGGAAGCGGGAGACCCAGTACTTC. It codes for CASRLLPGKRETQYF.

The chain links TRBV7-8 to TRBJ1-5; no clear D gene. In germline, CDR1 is SGHVS, CDR2 FQNEAQ. The CDR3 totals 13 residues. V lost 5 bases to trimming and J lost 0 bases, with 5 bases between them. The chain's CDR3 is CASSVNSNQPQHF. The CDR3 DNA is TGTGCCAGCAGCGTGAATAGCAATCAGCCCCAGCATTTT.

This clone was found many times. The chain couples TRBV11-3 to TRBJ2-1; maybe TRBD2 (5 bases). The CDR3 consists of 16 residues. Germline CDR1 reads SGHNT; CDR2 reads YENEEA. The V gene lost 0 bases and the J gene lost 4 bases, with 13 bases spanning the gap. CDR3: CASSLDQGRVYNEQFF. The CDR3 DNA sequence: TGTGCCAGCAGCTTAGATCAAGGGCGGGTATACAATGAGCAGTTCTTC.

V is TRBV6-1 and J is TRBJ1-2, with D hard to call. The CDR3 spans 14 residues. Germline CDR1 and CDR2: MNHNS and SASEGT. V lost 0 bases and J 4 bases, leaving 9 bases between the germline ends. CDR3 DNA: TGTGCCAGCAGTGAAGCCCTGGCCGGCTATGGCTACACCTTC. Translated, it gives CASSEALAGYGYTF.

The chain uses TRBV28 and TRBJ2-2; a weak D match, TRBD1 (7 bases). CDR1 MDHEN and CDR2 SYDVKM come from the germline V gene. V dropped 7 bases and J dropped 6 bases, with 21 bases sitting between them. The CDR3 is made up of 16 amino acids. CDR3 nucleotides: TGTGCCAGCACCACCCCGGGCAGGGGGGCGGCCGGGGAGCTGTTTTTT. It codes for CASTTPGRGAAGELFF.

This clone showed up many times. This rearrangement joins TRBV11-3 to TRBJ2-4; maybe TRBD2 (5 bases). Trimming left V 3 bases short and J 9 bases short, with 15 bases between. This CDR3 has 14 amino acids. Germline values: CDR1 SGHNT, CDR2 YENEEA. The CDR3 reads CASSFEGGLSIQYF. The CDR3 bases are TGTGCCAGCAGCTTTGAAGGCGGACTCAGCATTCAGTACTTC.

This chain connects TRBV6-4 to TRBJ1-3; D is unresolved. The CDR3 is 18 amino acids. The germline V gene has CDR1 MRHNA and CDR2 SNTAGT. V lost 3 bases and J 4 bases, leaving 22 bases between the germline ends. The CDR3 region is CASSEGPPGQPPGNTIYF. The DNA of the CDR3 is TGTGCCAGCAGTGAAGGGCCCCCCGGCCAGCCTCCGGGAAACACCATATATTTT.

V gene TRBV5-5 combines with J gene TRBJ2-7, with D hard to call. Germline values: CDR1 SGHKS, CDR2 YYEKEE (reference sequence). V dropped 1 base and J dropped 3 bases, with 5 bases sitting between them. There are 12 residues in the CDR3. The CDR3 DNA sequence: TGTGCCAGCAGCTTGTCTCACTACGAGCAGTACGTC. It encodes CASSLSHYEQYV.

This chain links TRBV11-3 with TRBJ1-2, with a possible D match to TRBD1 (5 bases). This CDR3 region has 12 residues. The germline CDR1 and CDR2 sequences are SGHNT and YENEEA. V was clipped by 1 base and J by 6 bases, with 6 bases between them. CDR3 sequence reads: CASSLARDGYTF. CDR3 DNA: TGTGCCAGCAGCTTAGCCAGGGATGGCTACACCTTC.

The rearrangement links TRBV2 to TRBJ1-2, with D possibly TRBD1 on 5 matching bases. This CDR3 spans 13 amino acids. V dropped 3 bases and J dropped 4 bases, with 9 bases sitting between them. Germline CDR1 and CDR2: SNHLY and FYNNEI. For the CDR3, the DNA is TGTGCCAGCAGTGAGCCAGGGTTCTATGGCTACACCTTC. Encoded protein: CASSEPGFYGYTF.

The V and J genes are TRBV6-1 and TRBJ1-2; 7 positions agree with TRBD1. The CDR3 has 14 amino acids. The J segment lost 3 bases and the V segment lost 5 bases, leaving 6 bases of the junction unmatched. Germline V gene lookup returns CDR1 MNHNS and CDR2 SASEGT. The CDR3 DNA reads TGTGCCAGCAGTACAGGGGCTGGGGACTATGGCTACACCTTC. This gives the protein CASSTGAGDYGYTF.

The V call is TRBV6-5, the J call TRBJ2-7; 10 bases line up with TRBD2. This CDR3 contains 14 residues. V was clipped by 3 bases and J by 2 bases; unmatched bases: 1. The germline V gene has CDR1 MNHEY and CDR2 SVGAGI. CDR3 sequence: CASSYSGGPYEQYF. The DNA for the CDR3 is TGTGCCAGCAGTTATAGCGGGGGGCCCTACGAGCAGTACTTC.